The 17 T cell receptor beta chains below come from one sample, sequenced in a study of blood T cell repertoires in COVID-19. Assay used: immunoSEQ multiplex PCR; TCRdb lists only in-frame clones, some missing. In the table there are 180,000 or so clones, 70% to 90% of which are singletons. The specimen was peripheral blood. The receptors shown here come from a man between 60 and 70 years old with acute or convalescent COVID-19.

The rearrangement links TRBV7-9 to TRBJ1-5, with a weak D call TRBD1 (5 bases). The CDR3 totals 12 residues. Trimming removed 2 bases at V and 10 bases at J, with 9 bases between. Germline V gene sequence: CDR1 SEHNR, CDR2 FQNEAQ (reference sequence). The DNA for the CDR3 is TGTGCCAGCAGCTTATCGTGGGGCCCCCAGCATTTT. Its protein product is CASSLSWGPQHF.

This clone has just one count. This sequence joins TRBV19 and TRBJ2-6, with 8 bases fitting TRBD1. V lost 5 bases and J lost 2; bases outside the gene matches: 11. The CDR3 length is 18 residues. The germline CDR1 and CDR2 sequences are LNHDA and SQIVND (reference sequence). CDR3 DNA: TGTGCCAGTAGTCAGAGCGCAGGGGGCAATGCTGGGGCCAACGTCCTGACTTTC. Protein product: CASSQSAGGNAGANVLTF.

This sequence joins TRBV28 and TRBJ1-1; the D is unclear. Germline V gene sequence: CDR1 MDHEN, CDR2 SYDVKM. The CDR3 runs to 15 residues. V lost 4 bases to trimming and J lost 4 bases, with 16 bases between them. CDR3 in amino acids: CASSSPGRTPTEAFF. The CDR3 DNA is TGTGCCAGCAGTTCCCCCGGGAGGACCCCCACTGAAGCTTTCTTT.

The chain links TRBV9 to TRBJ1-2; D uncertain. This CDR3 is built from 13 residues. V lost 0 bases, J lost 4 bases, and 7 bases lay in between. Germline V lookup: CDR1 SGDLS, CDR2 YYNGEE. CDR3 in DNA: TGTGCCAGCAGCGTAGAGGAGGGCTATGGCTACACCTTC. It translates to CASSVEEGYGYTF. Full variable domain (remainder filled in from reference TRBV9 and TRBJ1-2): DSGVTQTPKHLITATGQRVTLRCSPRSGDLSVYWYQQSLDQGLQFLIQYYNGEERAKGNILERFSAQQFPDLHSELNLSSLELGDSALYFCASSVEEGYGYTFGSGTRLTVV.

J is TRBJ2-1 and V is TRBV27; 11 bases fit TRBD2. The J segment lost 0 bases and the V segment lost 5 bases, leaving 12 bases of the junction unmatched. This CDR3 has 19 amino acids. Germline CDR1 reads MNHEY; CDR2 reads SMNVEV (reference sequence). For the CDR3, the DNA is TGTGCCAGCAGTCGCATACCGGGACTAGCGGCGACCTCCTACAATGAGCAGTTCTTC. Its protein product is CASSRIPGLAATSYNEQFF.

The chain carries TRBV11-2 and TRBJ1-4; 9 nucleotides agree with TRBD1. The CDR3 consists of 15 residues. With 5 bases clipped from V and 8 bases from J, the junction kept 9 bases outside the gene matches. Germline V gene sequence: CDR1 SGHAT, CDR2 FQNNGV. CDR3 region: CASSRTGASNEKLFF. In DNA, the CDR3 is TGTGCCAGCAGCCGGACAGGGGCCTCCAACGAAAAACTGTTTTTT.

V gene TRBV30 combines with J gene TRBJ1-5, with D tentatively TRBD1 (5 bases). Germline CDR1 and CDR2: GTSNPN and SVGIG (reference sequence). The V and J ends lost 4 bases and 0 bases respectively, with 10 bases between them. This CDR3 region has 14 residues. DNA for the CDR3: TGTGCCTGGACGCCGGGGGATAGCAATCAGCCCCAGCATTTT. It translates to CAWTPGDSNQPQHF.

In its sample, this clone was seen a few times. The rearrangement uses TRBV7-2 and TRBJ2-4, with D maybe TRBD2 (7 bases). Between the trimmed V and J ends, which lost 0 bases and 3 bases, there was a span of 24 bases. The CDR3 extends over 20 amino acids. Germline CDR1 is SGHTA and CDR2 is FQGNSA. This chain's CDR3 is CASSLAIRGALRPGKNIQYF. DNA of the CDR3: TGTGCCAGCAGCTTAGCCATCCGGGGGGCCCTCCGCCCGGGCAAAAACATTCAGTACTTC.

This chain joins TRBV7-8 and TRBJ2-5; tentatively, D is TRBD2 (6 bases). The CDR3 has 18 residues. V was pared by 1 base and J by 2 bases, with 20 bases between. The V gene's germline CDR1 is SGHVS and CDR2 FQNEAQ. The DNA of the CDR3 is TGTGCCAGCAGCTTAGTTGATTACGGGGGAGCGGTACAAGAGACCCAGTACTTC. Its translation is CASSLVDYGGAVQETQYF.

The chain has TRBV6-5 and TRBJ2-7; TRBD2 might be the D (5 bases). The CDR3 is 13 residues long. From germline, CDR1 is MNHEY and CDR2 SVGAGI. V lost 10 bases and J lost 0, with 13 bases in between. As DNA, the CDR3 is TGTGCCACCAGGATCGGGATCTCCTACGAGCAGTACTTC. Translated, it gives CATRIGISYEQYF.

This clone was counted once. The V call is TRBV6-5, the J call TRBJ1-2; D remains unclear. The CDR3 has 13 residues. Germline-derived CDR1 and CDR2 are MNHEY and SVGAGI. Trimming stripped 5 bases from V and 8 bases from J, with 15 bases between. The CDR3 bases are TGTGCCAGCAGTAACGGAGCGGGCGGCGGCTACACCTTC. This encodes CASSNGAGGGYTF.

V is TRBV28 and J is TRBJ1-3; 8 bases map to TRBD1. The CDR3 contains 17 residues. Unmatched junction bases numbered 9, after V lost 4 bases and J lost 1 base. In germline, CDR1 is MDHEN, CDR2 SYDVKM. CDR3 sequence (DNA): TGTGCCAGCAGTTCATACCCGGACAGGGAATCTGGAAACACCATATATTTT. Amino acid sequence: CASSSYPDRESGNTIYF.

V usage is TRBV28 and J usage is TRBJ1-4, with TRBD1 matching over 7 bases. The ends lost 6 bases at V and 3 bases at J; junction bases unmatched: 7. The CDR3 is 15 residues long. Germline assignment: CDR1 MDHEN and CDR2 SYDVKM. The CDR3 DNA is TGTGCCAGCAGACCGCAGGGGGTACCTAATGAAAAACTGTTTTTT. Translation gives CASRPQGVPNEKLFF.

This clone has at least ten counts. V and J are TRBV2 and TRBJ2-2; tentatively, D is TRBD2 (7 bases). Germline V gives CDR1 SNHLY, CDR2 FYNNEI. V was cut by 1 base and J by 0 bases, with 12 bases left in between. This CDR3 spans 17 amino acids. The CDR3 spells CASSEGGLAANTGELFF. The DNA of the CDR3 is TGTGCCAGCAGTGAAGGGGGGCTAGCGGCGAACACCGGGGAGCTGTTTTTT.

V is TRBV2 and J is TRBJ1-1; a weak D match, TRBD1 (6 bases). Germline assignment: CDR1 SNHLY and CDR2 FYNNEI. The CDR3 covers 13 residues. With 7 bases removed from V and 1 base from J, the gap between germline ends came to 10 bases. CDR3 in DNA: TGTGCCAGCACTGGGGACAAGAACACTGAAGCTTTCTTT. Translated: CASTGDKNTEAFF. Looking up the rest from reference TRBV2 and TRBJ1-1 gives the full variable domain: EPEVTQTPSHQVTQMGQEVILRCVPISNHLYFYWYRQILGQKVEFLVSFYNNEISEKSEIFDDQFSVERPDGSNFTLKIRSTKLEDSAMYFCASTGDKNTEAFFGQGTRLTVV.

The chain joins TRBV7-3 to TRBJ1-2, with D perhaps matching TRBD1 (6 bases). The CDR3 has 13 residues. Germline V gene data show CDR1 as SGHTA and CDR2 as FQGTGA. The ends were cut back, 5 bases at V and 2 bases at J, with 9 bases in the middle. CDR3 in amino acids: CASSQTGNYGYTF. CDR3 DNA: TGTGCCAGCAGCCAAACAGGGAACTATGGCTACACCTTC.

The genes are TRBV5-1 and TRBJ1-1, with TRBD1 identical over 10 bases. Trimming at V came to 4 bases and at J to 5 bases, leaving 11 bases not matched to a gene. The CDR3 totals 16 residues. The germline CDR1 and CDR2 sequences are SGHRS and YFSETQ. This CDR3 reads CASSAAVGQGRTEAFF. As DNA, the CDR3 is TGCGCCAGCAGCGCGGCAGTGGGACAGGGGAGGACTGAAGCTTTCTTT.